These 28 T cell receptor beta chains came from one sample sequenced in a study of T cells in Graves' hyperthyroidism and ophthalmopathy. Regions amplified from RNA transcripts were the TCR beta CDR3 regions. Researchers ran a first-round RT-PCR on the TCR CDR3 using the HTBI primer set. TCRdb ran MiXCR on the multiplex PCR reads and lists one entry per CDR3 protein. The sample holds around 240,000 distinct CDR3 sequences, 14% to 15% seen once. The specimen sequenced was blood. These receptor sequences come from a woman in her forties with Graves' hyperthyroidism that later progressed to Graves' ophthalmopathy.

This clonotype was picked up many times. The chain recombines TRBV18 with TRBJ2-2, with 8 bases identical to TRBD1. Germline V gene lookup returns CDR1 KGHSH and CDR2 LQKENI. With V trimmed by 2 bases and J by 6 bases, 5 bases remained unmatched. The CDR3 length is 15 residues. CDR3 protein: CASSPTGGSPGELFF. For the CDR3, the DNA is TGTGCCAGCTCACCAACAGGGGGATCACCCGGGGAGCTGTTTTTT.

The CDR3 sequence: CASQQLRVGLGTDTQYF. The CDR3 coding sequence is TGTGCCAGCCAGCAGTTAAGGGTGGGACTAGGGACAGATACGCAGTATTTT. The chain joins TRBV6-1 to TRBJ2-3; 8 positions agree with TRBD2. CDR1 is MNHNS, CDR2 SASEGT, per germline. This CDR3 has 17 residues. The trim removed 8 bases at V and 3 bases at J, leaving 16 bases unmatched.

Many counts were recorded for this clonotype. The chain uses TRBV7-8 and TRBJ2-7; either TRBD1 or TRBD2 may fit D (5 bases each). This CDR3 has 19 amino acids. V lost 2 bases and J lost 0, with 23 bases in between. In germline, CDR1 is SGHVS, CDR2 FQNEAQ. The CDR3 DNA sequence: TGTGCCAGCAGCTTAACTTCGCAGCCGGGACGTAGGAGCTCCTACGAGCAGTACTTC. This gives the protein CASSLTSQPGRRSSYEQYF. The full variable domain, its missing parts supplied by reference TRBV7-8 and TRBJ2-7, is GAGVSQSPRYKVAKRGQDVALRCDPISGHVSLFWYQQALGQGPEFLTYFQNEAQLDKSGLPSDRFFAERPEGSVSTLKIQRTQQEDSAVYLCASSLTSQPGRRSSYEQYFGPGTRLTVT.

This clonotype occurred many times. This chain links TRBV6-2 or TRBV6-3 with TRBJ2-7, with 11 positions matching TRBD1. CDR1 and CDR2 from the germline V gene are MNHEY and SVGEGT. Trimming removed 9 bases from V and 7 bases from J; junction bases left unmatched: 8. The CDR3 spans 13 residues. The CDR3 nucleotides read TGTGCCAGTTGGACAGGGGGCGCGGGGGAGCAGTACTTC. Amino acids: CASWTGGAGEQYF.

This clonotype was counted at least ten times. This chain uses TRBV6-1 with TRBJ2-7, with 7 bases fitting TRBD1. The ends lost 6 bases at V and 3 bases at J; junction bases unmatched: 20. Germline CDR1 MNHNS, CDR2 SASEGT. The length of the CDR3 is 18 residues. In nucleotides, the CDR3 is TGTGCCAGCAGGTATACAGGGGAACCGTGGCGGACCGACTACGAGCAGTACTTC. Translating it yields CASRYTGEPWRTDYEQYF.

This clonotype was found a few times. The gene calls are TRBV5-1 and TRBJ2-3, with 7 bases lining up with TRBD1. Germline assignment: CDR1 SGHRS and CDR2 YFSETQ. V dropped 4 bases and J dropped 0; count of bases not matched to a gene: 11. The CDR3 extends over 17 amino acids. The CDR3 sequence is CASSRFPGQSSTDTQYF. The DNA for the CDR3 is TGCGCCAGCAGCCGTTTTCCGGGACAGTCTAGCACAGATACGCAGTATTTT.

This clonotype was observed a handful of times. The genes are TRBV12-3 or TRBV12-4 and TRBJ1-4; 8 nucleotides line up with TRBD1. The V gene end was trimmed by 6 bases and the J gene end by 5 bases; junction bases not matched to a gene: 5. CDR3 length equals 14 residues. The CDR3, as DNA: TGTGCCAGCAGGGACAGGGAGGGAAATGAAAAACTGTTTTTT. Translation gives CASRDREGNEKLFF.

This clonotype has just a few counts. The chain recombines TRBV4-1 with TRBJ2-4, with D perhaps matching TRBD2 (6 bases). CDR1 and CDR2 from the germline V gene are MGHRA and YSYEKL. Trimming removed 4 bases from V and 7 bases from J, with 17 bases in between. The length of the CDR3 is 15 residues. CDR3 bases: TGCGCCAGCAGCCCCTCCACCGGGAGAGGGAACATTCAGTACTTC. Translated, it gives CASSPSTGRGNIQYF.

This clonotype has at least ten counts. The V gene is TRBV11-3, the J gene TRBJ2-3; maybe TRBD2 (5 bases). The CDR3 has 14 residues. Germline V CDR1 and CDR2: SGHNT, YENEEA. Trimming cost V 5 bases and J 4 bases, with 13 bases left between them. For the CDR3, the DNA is TGTGCCAGCAGCCCAGCGGTAGATGCAGATACGCAGTATTTT. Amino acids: CASSPAVDADTQYF. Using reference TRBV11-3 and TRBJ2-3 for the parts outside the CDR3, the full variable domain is EAGVVQSPRYKIIEKKQPVAFWCNPISGHNTLYWYLQNLGQGPELLIRYENEEAVDDSQLPKDRFSAERLKGVDSTLKIQPAELGDSAVYLCASSPAVDADTQYFGPGTRLTVL.

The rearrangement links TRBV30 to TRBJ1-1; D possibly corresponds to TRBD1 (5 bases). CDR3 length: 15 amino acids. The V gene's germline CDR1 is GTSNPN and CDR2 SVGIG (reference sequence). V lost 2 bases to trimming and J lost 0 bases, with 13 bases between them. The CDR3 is CAWSSLGHMNTEAFF. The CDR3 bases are TGTGCCTGGAGTAGTCTCGGACACATGAACACTGAAGCTTTCTTT.

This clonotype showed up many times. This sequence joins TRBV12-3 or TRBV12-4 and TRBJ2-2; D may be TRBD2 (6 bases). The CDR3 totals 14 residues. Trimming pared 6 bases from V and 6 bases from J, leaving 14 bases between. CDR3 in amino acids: CASRPGLTAGELFF. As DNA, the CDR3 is TGTGCCAGCAGGCCGGGACTGACGGCCGGGGAGCTGTTTTTT.

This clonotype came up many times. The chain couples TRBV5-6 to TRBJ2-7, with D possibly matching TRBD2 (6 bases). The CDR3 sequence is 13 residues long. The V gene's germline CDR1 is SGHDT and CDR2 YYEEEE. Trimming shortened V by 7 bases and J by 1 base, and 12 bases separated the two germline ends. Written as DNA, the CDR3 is TGTGCCAGCGGGGGGACCGAATCCTACGAGCAGTACTTC. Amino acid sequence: CASGGTESYEQYF.

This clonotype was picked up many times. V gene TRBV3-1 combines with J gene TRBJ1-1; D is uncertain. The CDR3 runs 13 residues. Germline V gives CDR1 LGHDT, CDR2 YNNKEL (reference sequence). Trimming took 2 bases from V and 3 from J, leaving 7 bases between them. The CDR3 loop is CASSQYFDTEAFF. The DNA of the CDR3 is TGTGCCAGCAGCCAATATTTTGACACTGAAGCTTTCTTT.

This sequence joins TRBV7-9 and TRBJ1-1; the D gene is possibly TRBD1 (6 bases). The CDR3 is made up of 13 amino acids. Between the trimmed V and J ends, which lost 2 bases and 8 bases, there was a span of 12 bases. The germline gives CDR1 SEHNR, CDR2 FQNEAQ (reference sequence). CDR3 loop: CASSLPDRREAFF. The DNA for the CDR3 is TGTGCCAGCAGCTTACCTGACAGGCGGGAAGCTTTCTTT.

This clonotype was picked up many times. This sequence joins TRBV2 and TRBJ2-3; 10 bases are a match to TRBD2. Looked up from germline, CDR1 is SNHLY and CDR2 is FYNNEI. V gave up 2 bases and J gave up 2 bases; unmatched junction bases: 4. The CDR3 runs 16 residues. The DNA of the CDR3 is TGTGCCAGCAGTGAAACGAGCGGGAGGGCCACAGATACGCAGTATTTT. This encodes CASSETSGRATDTQYF. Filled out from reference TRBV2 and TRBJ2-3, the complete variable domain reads EPEVTQTPSHQVTQMGQEVILRCVPISNHLYFYWYRQILGQKVEFLVSFYNNEISEKSEIFDDQFSVERPDGSNFTLKIRSTKLEDSAMYFCASSETSGRATDTQYFGPGTRLTVL.

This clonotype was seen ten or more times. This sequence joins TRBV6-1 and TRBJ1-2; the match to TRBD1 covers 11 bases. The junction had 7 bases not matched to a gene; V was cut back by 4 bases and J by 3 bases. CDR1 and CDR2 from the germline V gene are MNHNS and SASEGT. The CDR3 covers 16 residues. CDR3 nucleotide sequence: TGTGCCAGCAGTGGCCCAGGACAGGGGGCCGACTATGGCTACACCTTC. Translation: CASSGPGQGADYGYTF.

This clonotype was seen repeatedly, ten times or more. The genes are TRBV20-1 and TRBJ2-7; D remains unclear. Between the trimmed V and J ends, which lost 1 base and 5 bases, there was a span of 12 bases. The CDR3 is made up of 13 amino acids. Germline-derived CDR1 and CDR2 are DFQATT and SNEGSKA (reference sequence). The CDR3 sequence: CSARVLGENEQYF. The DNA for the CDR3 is TGCAGTGCTAGAGTTCTGGGTGAGAACGAGCAGTACTTC.

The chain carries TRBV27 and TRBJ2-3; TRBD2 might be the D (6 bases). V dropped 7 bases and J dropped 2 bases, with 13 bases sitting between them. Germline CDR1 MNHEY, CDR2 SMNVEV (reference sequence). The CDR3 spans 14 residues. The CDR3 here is CASKAGKYTDTQYF. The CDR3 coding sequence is TGTGCCAGCAAGGCGGGGAAGTACACAGATACGCAGTATTTT.

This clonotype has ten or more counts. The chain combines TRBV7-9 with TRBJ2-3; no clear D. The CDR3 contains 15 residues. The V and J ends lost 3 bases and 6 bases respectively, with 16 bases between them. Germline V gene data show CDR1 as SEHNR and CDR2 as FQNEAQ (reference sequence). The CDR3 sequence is CASSFDNPRADTQYF. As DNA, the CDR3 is TGTGCCAGCAGCTTCGACAACCCTAGAGCTGATACGCAGTATTTT.

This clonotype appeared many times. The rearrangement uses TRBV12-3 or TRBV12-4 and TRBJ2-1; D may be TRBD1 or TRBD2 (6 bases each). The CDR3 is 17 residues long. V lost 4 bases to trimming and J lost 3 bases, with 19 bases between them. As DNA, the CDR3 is TGTGCCAGCAGTTCCAACAGGGAGGCTCGTCACTACAATGAGCAGTTCTTC. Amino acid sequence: CASSSNREARHYNEQFF.

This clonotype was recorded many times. For the CDR3, the DNA is TGTGCCAGCAGTACCCCGGAGGGGGGCAATGAGCAGTTCTTC. Translating gives CASSTPEGGNEQFF. V and J are TRBV6-1 and TRBJ2-1; D may correspond to TRBD1 or TRBD2 (6 bases each). Germline V CDR1 and CDR2: MNHNS, SASEGT. The V end was cut by 5 bases, the J end by 6 bases, with 14 bases between. This CDR3 spans 14 amino acids.

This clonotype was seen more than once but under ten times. The CDR3, as DNA: TGCAGTGCTAGAGTAGTACTAGCGGGAGGCTACTCCTACAATGAGCAGTTCTTC. Its translation: CSARVVLAGGYSYNEQFF. The gene calls are TRBV20-1 and TRBJ2-1; 12 bases line up with TRBD2. V lost 1 base and J lost 0; bases outside the gene matches: 7. CDR1 and CDR2 from the germline V gene are DFQATT and SNEGSKA (reference sequence). The CDR3 is 18 residues long.

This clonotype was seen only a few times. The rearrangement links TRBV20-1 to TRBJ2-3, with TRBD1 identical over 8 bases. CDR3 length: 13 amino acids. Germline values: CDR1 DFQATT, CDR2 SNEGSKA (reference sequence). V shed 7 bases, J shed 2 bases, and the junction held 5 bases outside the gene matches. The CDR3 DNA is TGCAGTGTACAGGGGGACCCCACAGATACGCAGTATTTT. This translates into CSVQGDPTDTQYF.

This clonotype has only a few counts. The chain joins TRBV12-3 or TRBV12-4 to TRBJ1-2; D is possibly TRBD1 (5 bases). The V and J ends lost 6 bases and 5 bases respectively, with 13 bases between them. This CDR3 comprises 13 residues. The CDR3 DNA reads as TGTGCCAGCAGCTCCGGACGGGGGTATGGCTACACCTTC. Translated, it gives CASSSGRGYGYTF.

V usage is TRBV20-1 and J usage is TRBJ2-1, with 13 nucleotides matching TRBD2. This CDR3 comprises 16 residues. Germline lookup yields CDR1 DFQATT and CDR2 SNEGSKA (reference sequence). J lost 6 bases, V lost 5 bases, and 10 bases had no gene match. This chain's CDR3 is CSACPLAGGPVNEQFF. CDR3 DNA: TGCAGTGCTTGCCCACTAGCGGGAGGGCCGGTCAATGAGCAGTTCTTC.

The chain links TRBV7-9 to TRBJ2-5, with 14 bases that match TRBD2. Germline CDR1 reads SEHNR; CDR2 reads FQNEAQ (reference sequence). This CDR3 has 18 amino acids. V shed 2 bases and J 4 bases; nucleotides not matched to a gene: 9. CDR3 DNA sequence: TGTGCCAGCAGCTTACGGAGACTAGCGGGAGGGTACCGAGAGACCCAGTACTTC. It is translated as CASSLRRLAGGYRETQYF.

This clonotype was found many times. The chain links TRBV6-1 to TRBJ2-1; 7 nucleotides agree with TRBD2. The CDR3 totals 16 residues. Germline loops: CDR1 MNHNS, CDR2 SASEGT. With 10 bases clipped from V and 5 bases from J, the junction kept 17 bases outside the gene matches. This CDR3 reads CATLWEGWALNNEQFF. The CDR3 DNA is TGTGCCACCCTGTGGGAGGGGTGGGCCCTAAACAATGAGCAGTTCTTC.

In DNA form, the CDR3 reads TGTGCCAGCAGTTTAGGTTCTCGGGAGACCCAGTACTTC. As protein: CASSLGSRETQYF. The chain uses TRBV27 and TRBJ2-5; no firm D call. CDR3 length: 13 residues. The V and J ends lost 2 bases and 5 bases respectively, with 9 bases between them. Looked up from germline, CDR1 is MNHEY and CDR2 is SMNVEV (reference sequence).